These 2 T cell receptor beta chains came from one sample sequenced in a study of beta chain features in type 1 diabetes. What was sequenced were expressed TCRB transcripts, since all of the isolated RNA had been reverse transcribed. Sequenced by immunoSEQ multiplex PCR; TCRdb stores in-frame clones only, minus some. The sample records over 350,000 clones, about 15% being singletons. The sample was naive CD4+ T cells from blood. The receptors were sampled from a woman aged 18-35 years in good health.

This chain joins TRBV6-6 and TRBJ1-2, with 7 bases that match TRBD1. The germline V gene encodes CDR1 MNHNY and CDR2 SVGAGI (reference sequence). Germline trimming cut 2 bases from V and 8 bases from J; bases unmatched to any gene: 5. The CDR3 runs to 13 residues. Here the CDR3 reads CASSYGTALGYTF. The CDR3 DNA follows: TGTGCCAGCAGTTACGGGACAGCCCTAGGCTACACCTTC.

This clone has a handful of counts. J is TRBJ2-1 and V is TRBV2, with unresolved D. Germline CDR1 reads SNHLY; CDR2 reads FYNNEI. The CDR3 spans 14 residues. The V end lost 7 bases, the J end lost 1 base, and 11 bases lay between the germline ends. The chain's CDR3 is CASTEVSSYNEQFF. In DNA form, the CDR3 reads TGTGCCAGCACCGAAGTTAGTTCCTACAATGAGCAGTTCTTC.